This section outlines one T cell receptor beta chain sequence together with its context. The V and J ends lost 6 bases and 3 bases, in that order; junction bases with no gene match: 4. CDR1 is MNHEY, CDR2 SVGAGI, per germline. CDR3 length equals 13 residues. These data come from a study of blood T cell repertoires in COVID-19. Study-wide context: There were acute and convalescent COVID-19 samples, and they came from the United States, Italy and Spain. Nucleic acid was either cDNA or gDNA, and it came from T cells, B-cell-depleted T cells, or PBMCs.

Study processing details: Amplification of reference gene primers provided the estimated nucleated cell counts. Only in-frame clones appear in the TCRdb table, and some are missing; sequencing was by immunoSEQ multiplex PCR. The V and J calls and clone size come from that table; D and trimming were worked out from the DNA. The table has 170,000 or so clones, approximately 80% seen once; the top ten hold over 1.5%. J is TRBJ2-5 and V is TRBV6-5; 7 positions match TRBD1. The sample taken for sequencing was peripheral blood. The receptor's source is a human donor in a cohort sampled during active COVID-19. CDR3 coding DNA: TGTGCCAGCAGGAACACAGGGGAAGAGACCCAGTACTTC. Amino acid sequence: CASRNTGEETQYF.